The clone carrying this T cell receptor (beta chain) was recorded many times. This entry belongs to a study of glioma-infiltrating T cells. Using RNA template, CDR3s of TCR alpha and beta were amplified with iRepertoire arm-PCR. TCRdb recomputed calls from the multiplex PCR reads with MiXCR, one row per CDR3 protein. Of about 130,000 distinct CDR3 sequences in the sample, roughly a quarter were seen once. Sequencing was performed on glioma tissue, nonneoplastic brain tissue, or PBMCs (not recorded which). The TCR originated in a human donor with low-grade glioma or glioblastoma, undergoing nonglioma brain surgery, or in good health (not recorded which).

Here the CDR3 DNA reads TGTGCCAGCAGTTACGGACTCTCCTACGAGCAGTACGTC. It translates to CASSYGLSYEQYV. The genes are TRBV6-6 and TRBJ2-7; tentative D call: TRBD2 (5 bases). The CDR3 sequence is 13 residues long. CDR1 and CDR2 (germline): MNHNY, SVGAGI (reference sequence). The V and J ends lost 2 bases and 0 bases respectively, with 5 bases between them.